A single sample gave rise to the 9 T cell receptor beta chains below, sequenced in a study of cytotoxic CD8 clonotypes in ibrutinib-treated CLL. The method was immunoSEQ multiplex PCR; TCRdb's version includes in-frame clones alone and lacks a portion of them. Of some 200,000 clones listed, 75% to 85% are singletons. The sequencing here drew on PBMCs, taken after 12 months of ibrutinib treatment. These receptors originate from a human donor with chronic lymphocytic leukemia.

The CDR3 DNA is TGTGCCAGCAGGCGGGACTATGAGACCCAGTACTTC. Protein: CASRRDYETQYF. The chain uses TRBV7-2 and TRBJ2-5, with 7 bases identical to TRBD2. The CDR3 has 12 amino acids. Germline CDR1 and CDR2: SGHTA and FQGNSA. Losses at the gene ends were 6 bases for V and 5 bases for J; bases not matched to a gene: 3.

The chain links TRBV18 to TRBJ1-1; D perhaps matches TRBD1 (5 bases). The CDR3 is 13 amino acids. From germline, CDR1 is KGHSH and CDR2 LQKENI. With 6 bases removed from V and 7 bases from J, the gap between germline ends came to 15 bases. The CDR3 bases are TGTGCCAGCTCGGGGCAGACCTCGCTTGAAGCTTTCTTT. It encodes CASSGQTSLEAFF.

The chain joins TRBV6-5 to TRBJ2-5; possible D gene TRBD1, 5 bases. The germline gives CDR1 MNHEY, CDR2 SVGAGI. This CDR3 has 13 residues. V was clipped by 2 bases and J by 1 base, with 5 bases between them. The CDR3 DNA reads TGTGCCAGCAGTTACCAGGGCCAAGAGACCCAGTACTTC. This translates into CASSYQGQETQYF.

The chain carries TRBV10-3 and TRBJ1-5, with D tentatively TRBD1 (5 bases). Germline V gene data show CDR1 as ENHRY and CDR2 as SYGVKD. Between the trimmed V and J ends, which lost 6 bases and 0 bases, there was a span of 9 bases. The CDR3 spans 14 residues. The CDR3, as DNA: TGTGCCATCAGGTCGGACAATAGCAATCAGCCCCAGCATTTT. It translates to CAIRSDNSNQPQHF.

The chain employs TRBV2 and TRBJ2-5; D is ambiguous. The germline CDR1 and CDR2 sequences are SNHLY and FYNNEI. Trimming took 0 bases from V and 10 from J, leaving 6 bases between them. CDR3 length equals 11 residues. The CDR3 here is CASSEAGRQYF. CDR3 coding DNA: TGTGCCAGCAGTGAAGCGGGCCGCCAGTACTTC. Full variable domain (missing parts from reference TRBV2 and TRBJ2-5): EPEVTQTPSHQVTQMGQEVILRCVPISNHLYFYWYRQILGQKVEFLVSFYNNEISEKSEIFDDQFSVERPDGSNFTLKIRSTKLEDSAMYFCASSEAGRQYFGPGTRLLVL.

In DNA form, the CDR3 reads TGTGCCAGCAGACAAGACAGGCCTAACACTGAAGCTTTCTTT. This encodes CASRQDRPNTEAFF. V gene TRBV28 combines with J gene TRBJ1-1, with D perhaps matching TRBD1 (6 bases). This CDR3 region has 14 residues. Germline V gives CDR1 MDHEN, CDR2 SYDVKM. The V end lost 6 bases, the J end lost 2 bases, and 13 bases lay between the germline ends.

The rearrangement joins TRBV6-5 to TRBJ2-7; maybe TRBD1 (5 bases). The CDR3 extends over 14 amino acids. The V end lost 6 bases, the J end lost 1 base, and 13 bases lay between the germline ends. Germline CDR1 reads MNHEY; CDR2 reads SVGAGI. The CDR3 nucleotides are TGTGCCAGCAGGGGGCGTTTTAGGTCCTACGAGCAGTACTTC. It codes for CASRGRFRSYEQYF.

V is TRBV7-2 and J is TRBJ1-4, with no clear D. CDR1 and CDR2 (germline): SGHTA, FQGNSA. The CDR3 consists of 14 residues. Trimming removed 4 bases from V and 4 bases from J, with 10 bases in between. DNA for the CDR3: TGTGCCAGCAGCTCCCGGTGGGGTAATGAAAAACTGTTTTTT. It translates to CASSSRWGNEKLFF.

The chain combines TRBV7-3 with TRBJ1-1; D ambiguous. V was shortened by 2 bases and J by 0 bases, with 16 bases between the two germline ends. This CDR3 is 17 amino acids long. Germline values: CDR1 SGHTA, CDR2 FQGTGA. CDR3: CASSLGAVIGLNTEAFF. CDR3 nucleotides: TGTGCCAGCAGCTTAGGAGCGGTAATCGGGCTGAACACTGAAGCTTTCTTT.